This T cell receptor beta chain was identified during a study of blood T cell repertoires in COVID-19. Overall study context: Acute-phase and convalescent COVID-19 samples originated in the United States, Italy and Spain. From T cells, B-cell-depleted T cells, or PBMCs came the material, which was cDNA or gDNA.

It was during active infection that Seattle patients were enrolled and then longitudinally followed. As originally analysed: By means of reference gene primer amplification, nucleated cell counts were estimated. The repertoire was sequenced with immunoSEQ multiplex PCR; TCRdb's copy has only in-frame clones and lacks some. V, J and clone size are those of that table, while D and trimming were read from the DNA. The table has approximately 290,000 clones, roughly 80% seen once. A single count supports this clone. Germline CDR1 reads SGDLS; CDR2 reads YYNGEE. CDR3 length: 20 amino acids. The trim removed 0 bases at V and 4 bases at J, leaving 13 bases unmatched.

The receptor was isolated from a person aged 70 to 79 with COVID-19, enrolled during active disease. Source material: peripheral blood. The chain carries TRBV9 and TRBJ2-2; 12 bases match TRBD2. The CDR3: CASSVAPGTSGRMGTGELFF. The CDR3, as DNA: TGTGCCAGCAGCGTAGCACCCGGGACTAGCGGGCGGATGGGCACCGGGGAGCTGTTTTTT.